Shown below are 29 T cell receptor beta chains from a single sample sequenced in a study of OX40 agonist ivuxolimab in advanced cancers. The assay was immunoSEQ multiplex PCR, and TCRdb's table has in-frame clones only and misses some. The sample has more than 80,000 clones, just under 90% seen once; the top ten hold about 1.5%. The sequencing here drew on CD4+ or CD8+ T cells sorted from blood, taken in a trial of the OX40 agonist ivuxolimab. All receptors come from an adult with an advanced solid tumor such as melanoma, head and neck, liver or kidney cancer.

The V and J genes are TRBV7-8 and TRBJ2-7; possible D gene TRBD1, 6 bases. Trimming cost V 3 bases and J 5 bases, with 11 bases left between them. CDR3 length: 13 amino acids. Germline CDR1 reads SGHVS; CDR2 reads FQNEAQ. CDR3 nucleotide sequence: TGTGCCAGCAGCTTGGGCAGGGGAAACGAGCAGTACTTC. It translates to CASSLGRGNEQYF.

CDR3 nucleotides: TGTGCCAGCTCACCCCTGGACGTCCGGGTTGTGGACACTGAAGCTTTCTTT. This codes for CASSPLDVRVVDTEAFF. The gene calls are TRBV18 and TRBJ1-1; D uncertain. V lost 3 bases and J 3 bases, leaving 20 bases between the germline ends. CDR3 length: 17 amino acids. Per germline, CDR1 KGHSH and CDR2 LQKENI.

The chain joins TRBV6-6 to TRBJ1-3; weak D call: TRBD1 (5 bases). The length of the CDR3 is 15 residues. Trimming removed 2 bases at V and 4 bases at J, with 12 bases between. In germline, CDR1 is MNHNY, CDR2 SVGAGI (reference sequence). Here the CDR3 reads CASSYGDLAGNTIYF. CDR3 in DNA: TGTGCCAGCAGTTACGGGGACCTAGCGGGAAACACCATATATTTT.

V usage is TRBV2 and J usage is TRBJ2-7, with TRBD1 matching 10 bases. In germline, CDR1 is SNHLY, CDR2 FYNNEI. The CDR3 runs to 15 residues. V lost 3 bases to trimming and J lost 3 bases; unmatched junction nucleotides: 5. CDR3 sequence (DNA): TGTGCCAGCAGTGAGAGACAGGGGGCTATCTACGAGCAGTACTTC. The encoded protein is CASSERQGAIYEQYF.

The chain links TRBV6-5 to TRBJ1-4; D is possibly TRBD1 (6 bases). The CDR3 length is 15 residues. V was shortened by 4 bases and J by 3 bases, with 12 bases between the two germline ends. Per germline, CDR1 MNHEY and CDR2 SVGAGI. This CDR3 is CASSSQQGSNEKLFF. In DNA form, the CDR3 reads TGTGCCAGCAGTTCCCAACAGGGATCTAATGAAAAACTGTTTTTT.

V and J are TRBV19 and TRBJ2-5; a weak D match, TRBD1 (5 bases). The V end lost 6 bases, the J end lost 0 bases, and 8 bases lay between the germline ends. The CDR3 loop spans 13 amino acids. The germline gives CDR1 LNHDA, CDR2 SQIVND (reference sequence). Here the CDR3 DNA reads TGTGCCAGTAGAGACAGCTACCAAGAGACCCAGTACTTC. The encoded protein is CASRDSYQETQYF.

This chain joins TRBV14 and TRBJ1-1, with a possible D match to TRBD1 (5 bases). With 4 bases removed from V and 0 bases from J, the gap between germline ends came to 9 bases. CDR1 SGHDN and CDR2 FVKESK come from the germline V gene. The CDR3 extends over 14 amino acids. The CDR3 region is CASSLLGVNTEAFF. The CDR3 DNA is TGTGCCAGCAGCCTGTTGGGGGTGAACACTGAAGCTTTCTTT.

The J gene is TRBJ2-7, the V gene TRBV28, with 11 nucleotides matching TRBD2. The germline V gene encodes CDR1 MDHEN and CDR2 SYDVKM. The V gene end was trimmed by 10 bases and the J gene end by 3 bases; junction bases not matched to a gene: 8. This CDR3 is built from 14 residues. CDR3 nucleotide sequence: TGTGCCACAAAGGGCACTAGCGGGGGCTACGAGCAGTACTTC. This encodes CATKGTSGGYEQYF.

V usage is TRBV14 and J usage is TRBJ1-1, with 8 bases that match TRBD1. After removal of 4 bases from V and 5 bases from J, the junction contained 12 bases not matched to a gene. This CDR3 region has 16 residues. Germline V gene lookup returns CDR1 SGHDN and CDR2 FVKESK. DNA of the CDR3: TGTGCCAGCAGCCGTGGACAGACAGGGGCCTATACTGAAGCTTTCTTT. Protein: CASSRGQTGAYTEAFF.

The genes are TRBV9 and TRBJ2-7; D unresolved. Germline CDR1 reads SGDLS; CDR2 reads YYNGEE. The length of the CDR3 is 15 residues. Trimming removed 0 bases from V and 3 bases from J, with 13 bases in between. This chain's CDR3 is CASSVEAGSNYEQYF. For the CDR3, the DNA is TGTGCCAGCAGCGTAGAGGCCGGGTCAAACTACGAGCAGTACTTC.

The rearrangement links TRBV7-3 to TRBJ1-6, with D maybe TRBD1 (5 bases). CDR3 length: 15 amino acids. Deletions cut 2 bases from V and 5 bases from J, with 10 bases between. The V gene's germline CDR1 is SGHTA and CDR2 FQGTGA. The CDR3: CASSLGAAHNSPLHF. The CDR3 nucleotides read TGTGCCAGCAGCTTAGGGGCGGCACATAATTCACCCCTCCACTTT. Based on the CDR3 plus reference TRBV7-3 and TRBJ1-6, the full variable domain is GAGVSQTPSNKVTEKGKYVELRCDPISGHTALYWYRQSLGQGPEFLIYFQGTGAADDSGLPNDRFFAVRPEGSVSTLKIQRTERGDSAVYLCASSLGAAHNSPLHFGNGTRLTVT.

The chain is built from TRBV5-6 and TRBJ2-1; the D gene could be TRBD1 or TRBD2 (6 bases each). This CDR3 is 15 amino acids long. Trimming took off 0 bases at V and 2 bases at J, with 9 bases between the two ends. Germline V gene data show CDR1 as SGHDT and CDR2 as YYEEEE. CDR3 residues: CASSLAGGAYNEQFF. As DNA, the CDR3 is TGTGCCAGCAGCTTGGCCGGGGGCGCCTACAATGAGCAGTTCTTC.

This chain links TRBV19 with TRBJ2-1; 7 bases match TRBD1. Germline V gene sequence: CDR1 LNHDA, CDR2 SQIVND (reference sequence). The CDR3 totals 14 residues. V lost 5 bases to trimming and J lost 8 bases; unmatched junction nucleotides: 9. The CDR3 DNA is TGTGCCAGTAGTCCCCCGACAGGGTTTGATGAGCAGTTCTTC. Encoded protein: CASSPPTGFDEQFF.

The chain has TRBV18 and TRBJ2-7; 10 nucleotides agree with TRBD1. CDR3 length: 17 residues. Germline trimming cut 1 base from V and 4 bases from J; bases unmatched to any gene: 10. CDR1 and CDR2 (germline): KGHSH, LQKENI. In DNA form, the CDR3 reads TGTGCCAGCTCACCACTCCAGGGACAGGGGTTTGGTTACGAGCAGTACTTC. Its protein is CASSPLQGQGFGYEQYF.

This clone occurred once. The chain carries TRBV19 and TRBJ1-2; 7 bases agree with TRBD1. The CDR3 totals 14 residues. J was trimmed by 8 bases and V by 4 bases; bases with no gene match: 10. The V gene's germline CDR1 is LNHDA and CDR2 SQIVND (reference sequence). The CDR3 DNA reads TGTGCCAGTAGTAGTCAGCGACAGGGTATCGGCTACACCTTC. Its translation: CASSSQRQGIGYTF. Full variable domain (remainder filled in from reference TRBV19 and TRBJ1-2): DGGITQSPKYLFRKEGQNVTLSCEQNLNHDAMYWYRQDPGQGLRLIYYSQIVNDFQKGDIAEGYSVSREKKESFPLTVTSAQKNPTAFYLCASSSQRQGIGYTFGSGTRLTVV.

With respect to this clone: One end of the junction is discordant with germline, which a read error may explain. The CDR3 DNA sequence: TGCGCCCACAGACCCCCACGCTTT. This encodes CAHRPPRF. J is TRBJ2-3 and V is TRBV10-1; no reliable D call. The germline V gene encodes CDR1 WNHNN and CDR2 SYGVQD (reference sequence). This CDR3 has 8 amino acids.

The chain carries TRBV19 and TRBJ1-1, with D perhaps TRBD1 (5 bases). V dropped 8 bases and J dropped 4 bases, with 20 bases sitting between them. Germline CDR1 is LNHDA and CDR2 is SQIVND (reference sequence). CDR3 length: 15 amino acids. The CDR3 DNA reads as TGTGCCAGTTTCCCCCGACCAGGGCAGGGCACTGAAGCTTTCTTT. It encodes CASFPRPGQGTEAFF.

V gene TRBV6-1 combines with J gene TRBJ2-5, with a tentative D call TRBD1 (6 bases). This CDR3 spans 16 amino acids. Between the trimmed V and J ends, which lost 4 bases and 5 bases, there was a span of 20 bases. Germline V gene data show CDR1 as MNHNS and CDR2 as SASEGT. Here the CDR3 reads CASSGDGQLDTETQYF. In DNA form, the CDR3 reads TGTGCCAGCAGTGGCGACGGACAGCTCGACACGGAGACCCAGTACTTC.

The V and J genes are TRBV27 and TRBJ2-1, with D perhaps matching TRBD2 (6 bases). Trimming cost V 3 bases and J 4 bases, with 19 bases left between them. This CDR3 is built from 17 residues. CDR1 MNHEY and CDR2 SMNVEV come from the germline V gene (reference sequence). CDR3 in DNA: TGTGCCAGCAGTTTCCGGTCGTGGGGAGGAGTATACAATGAGCAGTTCTTC. Translating gives CASSFRSWGGVYNEQFF.

V gene TRBV2 combines with J gene TRBJ2-2, with TRBD2 matching 8 bases. After removal of 6 bases from V and 0 bases from J, the junction contained 6 bases not matched to a gene. The CDR3 is 16 amino acids. Germline V gene data show CDR1 as SNHLY and CDR2 as FYNNEI. CDR3: CASRFTGGANTGELFF. CDR3 DNA: TGTGCCAGCAGGTTCACGGGAGGGGCGAACACCGGGGAGCTGTTTTTT.

This clone showed up just once. The chain has TRBV6-5 and TRBJ1-3; D is undetermined. V dropped 5 bases and J dropped 4 bases, with 15 bases sitting between them. Germline CDR1 is MNHEY and CDR2 is SVGAGI. The CDR3 runs 15 residues. Written as DNA, the CDR3 is TGTGCCAGCAGTAATAGAAAGGCCAGGGGAAACACCATATATTTT. This encodes CASSNRKARGNTIYF.

V is TRBV7-8 and J is TRBJ1-4, with 7 bases identical to TRBD1. This CDR3 is 15 amino acids long. CDR1 and CDR2 (germline): SGHVS, FQNEAQ. J lost 7 bases, V lost 5 bases, and 10 bases had no gene match. CDR3 protein: CASSAQGMMAEKLFF. The DNA of the CDR3 is TGTGCCAGCAGCGCACAGGGGATGATGGCTGAAAAACTGTTTTTT.

The chain uses TRBV2 and TRBJ2-3; the match to TRBD2 covers 10 bases. The ends lost 6 bases at V and 3 bases at J; junction bases unmatched: 12. CDR1 and CDR2 from the germline V gene are SNHLY and FYNNEI. The CDR3 has 17 residues. The DNA of the CDR3 is TGTGCCAGCAGCCTCCTCCGGCCTAGCGGGGGTACAGATACGCAGTATTTT. It codes for CASSLLRPSGGTDTQYF. The full variable domain, its missing parts supplied by reference TRBV2 and TRBJ2-3, is EPEVTQTPSHQVTQMGQEVILRCVPISNHLYFYWYRQILGQKVEFLVSFYNNEISEKSEIFDDQFSVERPDGSNFTLKIRSTKLEDSAMYFCASSLLRPSGGTDTQYFGPGTRLTVL.

J is TRBJ1-2 and V is TRBV7-8; no reliable D call. Looked up from germline, CDR1 is SGHVS and CDR2 is FQNEAQ. V gave up 0 bases and J gave up 2 bases, with 4 bases separating them. The CDR3 consists of 13 residues. The CDR3 nucleotides are TGTGCCAGCAGCTTAGCTCAAAACTATGGCTACACCTTC. Amino acid sequence: CASSLAQNYGYTF.

Note on this clone: One junction end does not reproduce the germline sequence, and a read error may be involved. This rearrangement joins TRBV7-7 to TRBJ2-2; 8 bases line up with TRBD2. CDR1 is SSHAT, CDR2 FNYEAQ, per germline (reference sequence). The CDR3 contains 16 residues. The CDR3 is CASSHDRGGNTGELFF. CDR3 DNA sequence: TGTGCTAGCAGCCACGACCGGGGGGGGAACACCGGGGAGCTGTTTTTT.

The chain is built from TRBV7-9 and TRBJ2-1; D ambiguous. This CDR3 has 12 residues. Trimming removed 1 base at V and 15 bases at J, with 13 bases between. Germline values: CDR1 SEHNR, CDR2 FQNEAQ (reference sequence). CDR3 nucleotides: TGTGCCAGCAGCTTAGAAAGCCCCGCAACGTTCTTC. It yields the protein CASSLESPATFF.

The J gene is TRBJ2-7, the V gene TRBV11-2, with D perhaps TRBD2 (5 bases). V was trimmed by 0 bases and J by 2 bases, leaving 14 bases between them. Looked up from germline, CDR1 is SGHAT and CDR2 is FQNNGV. The CDR3 is made up of 16 amino acids. CDR3 nucleotide sequence: TGTGCCAGCAGCTTAGATGCGGGTCCTATACCCTACGAGCAGTACTTC. It translates to CASSLDAGPIPYEQYF.

The chain joins TRBV19 to TRBJ2-7; 9 bases agree with TRBD1. The germline gives CDR1 LNHDA, CDR2 SQIVND (reference sequence). Trimming removed 9 bases from V and 3 bases from J; junction bases left unmatched: 3. The CDR3 totals 12 residues. The chain's CDR3 is CASGTGYYEQYF. CDR3 sequence (DNA): TGTGCCAGCGGGACAGGGTACTACGAGCAGTACTTC. The variable domain in full, completed from reference TRBV19 and TRBJ2-7, reads DGGITQSPKYLFRKEGQNVTLSCEQNLNHDAMYWYRQDPGQGLRLIYYSQIVNDFQKGDIAEGYSVSREKKESFPLTVTSAQKNPTAFYLCASGTGYYEQYFGPGTRLTVT.

The chain has TRBV7-6 and TRBJ2-5, with D maybe TRBD2 (5 bases). The CDR3 consists of 15 residues. Trimming left V 5 bases short and J 5 bases short, with 18 bases between. Per germline, CDR1 SGHVS and CDR2 FNYEAQ. CDR3 sequence: CASSGYEGSGETQYF. CDR3 bases: TGTGCCAGCAGCGGCTATGAGGGTTCGGGGGAGACCCAGTACTTC. The full variable domain, rest sourced from reference TRBV7-6 and TRBJ2-5, is GAGVSQSPRYKVTKRGQDVALRCDPISGHVSLYWYRQALGQGPEFLTYFNYEAQQDKSGLPNDRFSAERPEGSISTLTIQRTEQRDSAMYRCASSGYEGSGETQYFGPGTRLLVL.